The present entry profiles one TCR beta chain with its context. This record comes from a study of blood T cell repertoires in COVID-19. As for the study in general: The study drew acute and convalescent COVID-19 samples from the United States, Italy and Spain. PBMCs, B-cell-depleted T cells, or T cells provided the cDNA or gDNA that made up the material.

As handled by the study authors: The authors estimated nucleated cell counts from reference gene primer amplification. The table came from immunoSEQ multiplex PCR; TCRdb's copy has only in-frame clones and leaves some out. V and J calls plus clone size are reproduced from that table; the DNA served to infer D and trimming. Of fewer than 120,000 clones in the sample, about 79% were seen once. This CDR3 has 15 residues. The source of this sequence is a woman older than 75 with active or convalescent COVID-19. The sample was peripheral blood. The chain joins TRBV21-1 to TRBJ2-7; the DNA was not used to check the table's D call, TRBD1. TRBV21-1 is an annotated pseudogene. The CDR3 DNA sequence: TGTGCCAGCAGCAAAGGACAGCTGGACTCCTACGAGCAGTACTTC. Translating it yields CASSKGQLDSYEQYF.